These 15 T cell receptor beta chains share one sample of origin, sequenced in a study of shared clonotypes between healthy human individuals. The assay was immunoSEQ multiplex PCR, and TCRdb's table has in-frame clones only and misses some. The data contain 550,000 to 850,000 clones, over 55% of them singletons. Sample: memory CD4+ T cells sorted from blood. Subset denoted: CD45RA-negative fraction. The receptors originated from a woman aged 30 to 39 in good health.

The DNA of the CDR3 is TGTGCCAGTTTTATACCAGGCGAACCTAACTATGGCTACACCTTC. Protein: CASFIPGEPNYGYTF. The chain carries TRBV5-4 and TRBJ1-2; D is undetermined. Trimming took 8 bases from V and 0 from J, leaving 17 bases between them. Germline loops: CDR1 SGHNT, CDR2 YYREEE (reference sequence). The CDR3 sequence is 15 residues long.

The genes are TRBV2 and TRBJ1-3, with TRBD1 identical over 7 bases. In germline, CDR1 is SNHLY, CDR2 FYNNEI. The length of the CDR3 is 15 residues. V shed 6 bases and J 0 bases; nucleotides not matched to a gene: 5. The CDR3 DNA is TGTGCCAGCAGCGAGGGACAGACCTCTGGAAACACCATATATTTT. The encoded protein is CASSEGQTSGNTIYF.

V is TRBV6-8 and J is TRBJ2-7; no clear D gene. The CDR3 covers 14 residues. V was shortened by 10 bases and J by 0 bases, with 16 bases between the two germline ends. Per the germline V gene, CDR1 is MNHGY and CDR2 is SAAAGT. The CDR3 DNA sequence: TGTGCCAACCGATCGGGCGGAAGCTCCTACGAGCAGTACTTC. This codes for CANRSGGSSYEQYF.

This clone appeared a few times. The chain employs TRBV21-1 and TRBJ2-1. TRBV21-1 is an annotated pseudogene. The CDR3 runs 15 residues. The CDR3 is CASLATFVWGNEQFF. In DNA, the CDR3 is TGTGCCAGTCTGGCAACTTTTGTTTGGGGCAATGAGCAGTTCTTC.

The CDR3 here is CASSEVPYGYTF. The CDR3 nucleotides are TGTGCCAGCAGTGAAGTCCCCTATGGCTACACCTTC. The gene calls are TRBV6-1 and TRBJ1-2; D is unclear. The CDR3 runs to 12 residues. The V end was cut by 1 base, the J end by 4 bases, with 4 bases between. Germline V gene sequence: CDR1 MNHNS, CDR2 SASEGT.

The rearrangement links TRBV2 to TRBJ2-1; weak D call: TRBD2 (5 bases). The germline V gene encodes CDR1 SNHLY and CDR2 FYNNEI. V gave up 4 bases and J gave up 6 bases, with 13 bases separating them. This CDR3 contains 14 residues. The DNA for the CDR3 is TGTGCCAGCAGTGGCCGGGAAATTAGCAATGAGCAGTTCTTC. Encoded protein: CASSGREISNEQFF.

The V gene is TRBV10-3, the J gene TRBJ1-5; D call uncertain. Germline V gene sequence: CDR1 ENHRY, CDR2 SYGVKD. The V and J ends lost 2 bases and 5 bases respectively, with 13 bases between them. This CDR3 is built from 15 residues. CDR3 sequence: CAISELEGFDQPQHF. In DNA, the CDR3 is TGTGCCATCAGTGAGCTTGAGGGTTTTGATCAGCCCCAGCATTTT.

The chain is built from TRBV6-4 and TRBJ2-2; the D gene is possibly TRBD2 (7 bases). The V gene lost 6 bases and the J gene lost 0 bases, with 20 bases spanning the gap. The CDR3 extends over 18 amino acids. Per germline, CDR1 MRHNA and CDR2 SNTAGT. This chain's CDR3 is CASSRVGGHPPNTGELFF. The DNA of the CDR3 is TGTGCCAGCAGCAGAGTGGGGGGGCACCCCCCGAACACCGGGGAGCTGTTTTTT.

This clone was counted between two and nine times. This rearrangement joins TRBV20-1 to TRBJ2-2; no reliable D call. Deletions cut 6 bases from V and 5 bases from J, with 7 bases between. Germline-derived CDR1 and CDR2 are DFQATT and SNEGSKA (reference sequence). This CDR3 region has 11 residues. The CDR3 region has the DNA TGCAGTGCCCATTATACCGGGGAGCTGTTTTTT. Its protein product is CSAHYTGELFF.

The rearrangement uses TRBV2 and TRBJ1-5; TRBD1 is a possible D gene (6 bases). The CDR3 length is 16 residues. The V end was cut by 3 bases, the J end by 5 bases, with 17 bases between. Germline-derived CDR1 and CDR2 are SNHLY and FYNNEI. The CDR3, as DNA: TGTGCCAGCAGTGACATGGGGGCGAACGAAGATCAGCCCCAGCATTTT. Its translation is CASSDMGANEDQPQHF.

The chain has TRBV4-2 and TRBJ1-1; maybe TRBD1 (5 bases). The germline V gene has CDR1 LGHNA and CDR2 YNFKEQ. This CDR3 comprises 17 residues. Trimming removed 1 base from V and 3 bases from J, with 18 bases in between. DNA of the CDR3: TGTGCCAGCAGCCAAGCCCAGGGCGGGGTATGGGACACTGAAGCTTTCTTT. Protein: CASSQAQGGVWDTEAFF.

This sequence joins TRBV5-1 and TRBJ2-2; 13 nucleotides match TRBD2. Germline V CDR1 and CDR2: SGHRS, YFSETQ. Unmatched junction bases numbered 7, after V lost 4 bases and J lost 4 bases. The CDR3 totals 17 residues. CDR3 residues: CASSGGTSGAVTGELFF. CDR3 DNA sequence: TGCGCCAGCAGCGGGGGGACTAGCGGGGCCGTCACCGGGGAGCTGTTTTTT.

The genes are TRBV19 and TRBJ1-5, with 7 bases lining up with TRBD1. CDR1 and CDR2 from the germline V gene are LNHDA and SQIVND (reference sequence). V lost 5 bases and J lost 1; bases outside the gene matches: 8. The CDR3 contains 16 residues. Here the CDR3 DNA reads TGTGCCAGTAGTCTTCGACAGGGTGGAAGCAATCAGCCCCAGCATTTT. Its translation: CASSLRQGGSNQPQHF.

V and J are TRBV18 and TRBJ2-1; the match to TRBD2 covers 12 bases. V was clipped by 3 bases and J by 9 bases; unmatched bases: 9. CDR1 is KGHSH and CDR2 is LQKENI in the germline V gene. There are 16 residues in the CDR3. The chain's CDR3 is CASSPRTSGMKGEQFF. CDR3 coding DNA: TGTGCCAGCTCACCGCGGACTAGCGGGATGAAAGGTGAGCAGTTCTTC.

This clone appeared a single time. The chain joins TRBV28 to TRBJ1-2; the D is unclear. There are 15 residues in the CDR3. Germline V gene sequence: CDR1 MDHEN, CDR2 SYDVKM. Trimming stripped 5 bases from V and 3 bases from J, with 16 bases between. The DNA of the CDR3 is TGTGCCAGCAGTCCGACGGGAACAAAATACTATGGCTACACCTTC. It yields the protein CASSPTGTKYYGYTF.